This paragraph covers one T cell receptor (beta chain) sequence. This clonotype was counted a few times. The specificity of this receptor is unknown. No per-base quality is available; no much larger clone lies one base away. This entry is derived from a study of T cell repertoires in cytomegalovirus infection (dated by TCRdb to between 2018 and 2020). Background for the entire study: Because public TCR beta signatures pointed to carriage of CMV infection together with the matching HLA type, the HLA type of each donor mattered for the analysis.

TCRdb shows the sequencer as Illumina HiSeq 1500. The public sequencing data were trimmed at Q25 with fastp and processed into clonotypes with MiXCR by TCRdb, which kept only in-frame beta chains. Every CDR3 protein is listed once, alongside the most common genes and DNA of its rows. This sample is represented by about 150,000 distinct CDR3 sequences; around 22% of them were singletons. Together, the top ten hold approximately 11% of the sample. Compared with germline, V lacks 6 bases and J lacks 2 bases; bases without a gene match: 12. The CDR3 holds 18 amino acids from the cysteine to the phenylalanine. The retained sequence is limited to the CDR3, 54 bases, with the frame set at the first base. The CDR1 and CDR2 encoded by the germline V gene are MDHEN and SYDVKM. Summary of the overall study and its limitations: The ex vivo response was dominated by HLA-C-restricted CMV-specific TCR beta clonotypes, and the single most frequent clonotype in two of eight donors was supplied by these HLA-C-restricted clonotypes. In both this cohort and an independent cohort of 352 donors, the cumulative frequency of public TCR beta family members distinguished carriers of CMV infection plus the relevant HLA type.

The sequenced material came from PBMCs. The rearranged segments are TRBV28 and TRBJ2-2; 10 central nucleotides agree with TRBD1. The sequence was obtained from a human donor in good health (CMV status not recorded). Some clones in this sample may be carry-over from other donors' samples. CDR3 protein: CASSHSTGTGVNTGELFF. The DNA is TGTGCCAGCAGCCATAGTACCGGGACAGGGGTTAACACCGGGGAGCTGTTTTTT.